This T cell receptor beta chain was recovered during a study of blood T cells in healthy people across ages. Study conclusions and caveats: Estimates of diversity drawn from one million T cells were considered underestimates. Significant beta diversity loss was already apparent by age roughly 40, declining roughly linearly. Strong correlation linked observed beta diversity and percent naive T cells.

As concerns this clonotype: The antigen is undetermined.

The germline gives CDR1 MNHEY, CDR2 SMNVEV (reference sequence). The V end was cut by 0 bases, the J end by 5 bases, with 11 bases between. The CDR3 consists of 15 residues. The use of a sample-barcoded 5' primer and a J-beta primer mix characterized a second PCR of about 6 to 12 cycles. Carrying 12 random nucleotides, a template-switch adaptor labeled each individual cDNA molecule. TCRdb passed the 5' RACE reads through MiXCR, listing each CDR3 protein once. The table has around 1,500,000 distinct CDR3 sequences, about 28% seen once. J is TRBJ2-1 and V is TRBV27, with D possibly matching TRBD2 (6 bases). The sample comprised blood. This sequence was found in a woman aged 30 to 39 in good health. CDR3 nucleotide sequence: TGTGCCAGCAGTTTATCGGCGGGGCCCCACAATGAGCAGTTCTTC. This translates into CASSLSAGPHNEQFF.